The present T cell receptor beta chain was sequenced within a study of PD-1 blockade in mismatch repair-deficient tumors. TCRs were sequenced from a few patients responding to pembrolizumab. This CDR3 is built from 16 residues. Germline values: CDR1 MNHEY, CDR2 SVGAGI. V was shortened by 0 bases and J by 0 bases, with 9 bases between the two germline ends. Using immunoSEQ multiplex PCR, the repertoire was profiled, and TCRdb retains in-frame clones only, with some absent. The sample holds around 49,000 clones, over 60% seen once. The TCR sequence derives from an adult with mismatch repair-deficient cancer. The material sequenced was PBMCs, taken before pembrolizumab treatment. This rearrangement joins TRBV6-5 to TRBJ1-3, with D maybe TRBD1 (6 bases). Here the CDR3 DNA reads TGTGCCAGCAGTTACTCGGAGGACAGCTCTGGAAACACCATATATTTT. It yields the protein CASSYSEDSSGNTIYF.